This passage covers 10 T cell receptor beta chains from one sample sequenced in a study of human CD8 memory T cell subsets. Sequencing libraries of TCR beta were made by UMI-labeled 5' RACE. TCRdb reworked the 5' RACE reads into one entry per CDR3 protein, no DNA. In all, the sample yields 6,000 or so distinct CDR3 sequences. It was CCR7+ PD-1+ TIGIT+ early memory CD8+ T cells with exhausted-like traits that constituted TPEX cells. The sequencing input was CD8+ T cells from PBMCs. The receptors stem from a human donor in good health.

V is TRBV29-1 and J is TRBJ2-7; absent DNA, TCRdb's TRBD1 call cannot be checked. The CDR3 has 20 amino acids. Germline V gives CDR1 SQVTM, CDR2 ANQGSEA. CDR3 in amino acids: CSVLGGTGEHAPRSTYEQYF.

The chain joins TRBV12-3 or TRBV12-4 to TRBJ2-1; TCRdb's assignment of TRBD2 cannot be checked, as there is no DNA. The CDR3 has 15 residues. The CDR3 loop is CASKGPASGTHEQFF.

This clonotype ranks as medium-sized in terms of frequency. The chain recombines TRBV21-1 with TRBJ2-7; TCRdb's D call of TRBD1 is untestable without DNA. TRBV21-1 is described as a pseudogene. The CDR3 consists of 17 residues. CDR3 protein: CASTIYLSSGALYEQYF.

The rearrangement links TRBV28 to TRBJ2-1; TCRdb selects TRBD2, and the lack of DNA leaves this call unchecked. CDR3 length: 15 residues. CDR1 is MDHEN, CDR2 SYDVKM, per germline. The CDR3 sequence: CASSFRGLGWNEQFF.

CDR3 protein: CASSPTRTASSYNEQFF. The chain uses TRBV5-5 and TRBJ2-1; TCRdb selects TRBD1, and the lack of DNA leaves this call unchecked. This CDR3 region has 17 residues. Germline V lookup: CDR1 SGHKS, CDR2 YYEKEE (reference sequence).

The chain links TRBV2 to TRBJ2-1; there is no DNA to check the TCRdb D call of TRBD1. CDR1 is SNHLY and CDR2 is FYNNEI in the germline V gene. The CDR3 sequence is 15 residues long. This CDR3 reads CASARRDRFYNEQFF. The full variable domain, its missing parts supplied by reference TRBV2 and TRBJ2-1, is EPEVTQTPSHQVTQMGQEVILRCVPISNHLYFYWYRQILGQKVEFLVSFYNNEISEKSEIFDDQFSVERPDGSNFTLKIRSTKLEDSAMYFCASARRDRFYNEQFFGPGTRLTVL.

This sequence joins TRBV12-5 and TRBJ2-1; as DNA is missing, the TRBD2 call by TCRdb cannot be tested. Germline V gene lookup returns CDR1 LGHNT and CDR2 FRNRAP. This CDR3 has 16 residues. Here the CDR3 reads CASGLTREGLRGEQFF. Full variable domain (rest looked up from reference TRBV12-5 and TRBJ2-1): DARVTQTPRHKVTEMGQEVTMRCQPILGHNTVFWYRQTMMQGLELLAYFRNRAPLDDSGMPKDRFSAEMPDATLATLKIQPSEPRDSAVYFCASGLTREGLRGEQFFGPGTRLTVL.

According to its frequency, this clonotype is medium-sized (0.01 to 0.1%). The rearrangement uses TRBV7-3 and TRBJ2-7; TCRdb picks TRBD2, but there is no DNA to check that call. Germline loops: CDR1 SGHTA, CDR2 FQGTGA. The CDR3 is 15 residues long. CDR3 protein: CASSHGVGEGYEQYF.

The chain has TRBV7-9 and TRBJ2-1; TCRdb returns TRBD2, unconfirmable since there is no DNA. The CDR3 extends over 15 amino acids. From germline, CDR1 is SEHNR and CDR2 FQNEAQ (reference sequence). The CDR3 is CASSRAGGDYNEQFF.

This chain links TRBV28 with TRBJ2-5. CDR1 is MDHEN and CDR2 is SYDVKM in the germline V gene. The CDR3 is 13 amino acids. CDR3 residues: CASSWGGQETQYF.